One sample yielded the 2 T cell receptor beta chains listed below, sequenced in a study of shared clonotypes between healthy human individuals. TCRdb keeps only in-frame clones here, not all; method: immunoSEQ multiplex PCR. The table lists millions of clones, more than 80% of them singletons. Material for sequencing was naive CD4+ T cells from PBMCs. Described subset: CD45RA+ positively selected. The receptors derive from a man in his late teens or twenties in good health. Some clones in this sample may be carry-over from other donors' samples.

The chain uses TRBV2 and TRBJ1-5; 10 bases are shared with TRBD1. Germline-derived CDR1 and CDR2 are SNHLY and FYNNEI. J lost 2 bases, V lost 6 bases, and 7 bases had no gene match. The CDR3 is 16 residues long. The DNA of the CDR3 is TGTGCCAGCAGCGGACAGGGGGTCCGGCGCAATCAGCCCCAGCATTTT. This translates into CASSGQGVRRNQPQHF.

This clone was observed once. V and J are TRBV30 and TRBJ1-5; 9 nucleotides align to TRBD1. The ends lost 0 bases at V and 0 bases at J; junction bases unmatched: 6. CDR1 is GTSNPN, CDR2 SVGIG, per germline (reference sequence). This CDR3 is built from 17 residues. Written as DNA, the CDR3 is TGTGCCTGGAGTGTCGGGCGGACAGGGGATAGCAATCAGCCCCAGCATTTT. Encoded protein: CAWSVGRTGDSNQPQHF.